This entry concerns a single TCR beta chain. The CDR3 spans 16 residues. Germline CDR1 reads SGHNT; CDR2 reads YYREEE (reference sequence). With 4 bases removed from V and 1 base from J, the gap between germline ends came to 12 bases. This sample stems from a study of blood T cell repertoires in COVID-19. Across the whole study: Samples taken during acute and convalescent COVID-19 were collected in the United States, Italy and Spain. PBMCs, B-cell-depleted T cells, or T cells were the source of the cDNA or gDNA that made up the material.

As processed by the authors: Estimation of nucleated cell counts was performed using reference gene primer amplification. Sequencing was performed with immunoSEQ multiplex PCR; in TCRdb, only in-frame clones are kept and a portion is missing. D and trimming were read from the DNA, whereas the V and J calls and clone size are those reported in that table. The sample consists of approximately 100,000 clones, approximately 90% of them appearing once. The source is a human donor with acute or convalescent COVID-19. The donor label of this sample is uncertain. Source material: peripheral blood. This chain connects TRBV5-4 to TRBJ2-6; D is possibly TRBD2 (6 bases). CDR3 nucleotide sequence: TGTGCCAGCAGCCTACCGGGAGTATCTGGGGCCAACGTCCTGACTTTC. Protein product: CASSLPGVSGANVLTF.